The clone carrying this T cell receptor beta chain turned up a few times. This specimen comes from a study of cytotoxic CD8 clonotypes in ibrutinib-treated CLL. Trimming at V came to 4 bases and at J to 4 bases, leaving 15 bases not matched to a gene. Germline V gene sequence: CDR1 SGDLS, CDR2 YYNGEE. This CDR3 has 17 amino acids. The method was immunoSEQ multiplex PCR; TCRdb's version includes in-frame clones alone and lacks a portion of them. The sample shows about 200,000 clones, roughly 65% of them seen only once. Specimen: PBMCs, collected after 12 months of ibrutinib treatment. The chain combines TRBV9 with TRBJ1-2; 8 bases align to TRBD1. The receptor's source is a human donor with chronic lymphocytic leukemia. The CDR3 DNA sequence: TGTGCCAGCAGCCCGAGACAGGGGCCCAATTGGGGCTATGGCTACACCTTC. It is translated as CASSPRQGPNWGYGYTF.